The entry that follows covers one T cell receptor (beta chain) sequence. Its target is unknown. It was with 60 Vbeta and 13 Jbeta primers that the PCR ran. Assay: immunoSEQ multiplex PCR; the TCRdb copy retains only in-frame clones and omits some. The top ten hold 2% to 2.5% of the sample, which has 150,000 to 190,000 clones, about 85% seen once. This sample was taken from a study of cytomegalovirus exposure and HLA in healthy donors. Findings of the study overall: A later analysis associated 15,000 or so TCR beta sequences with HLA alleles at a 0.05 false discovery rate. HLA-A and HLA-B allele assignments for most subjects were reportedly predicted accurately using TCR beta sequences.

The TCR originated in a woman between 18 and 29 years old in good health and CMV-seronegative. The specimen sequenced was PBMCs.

The CDR3 here is CASSPPTLEQYF. The DNA of the CDR3 is TGTGCCAGCTCACCTCCCACTCTAGAGCAGTACTTC. The chain joins TRBV18 to TRBJ2-7; D not certain. Trimming pared 3 bases from V and 7 bases from J, leaving 10 bases between. Germline CDR1 is KGHSH and CDR2 is LQKENI. The CDR3 contains 12 residues.